The source of this TCR beta chain is a study of cytotoxic CD8 clonotypes in ibrutinib-treated CLL. Sequencing was performed with immunoSEQ multiplex PCR; in TCRdb, only in-frame clones are kept and a portion is missing. The data show 300,000 or so clones, 67% seen once. V lost 0 bases and J lost 6; bases outside the gene matches: 9. The CDR3 has 16 residues. Looked up from germline, CDR1 is SQVTM and CDR2 is ANQGSEA. This clone came up once. The rearrangement links TRBV29-1 to TRBJ2-3; 10 bases align to TRBD2. The starting material was PBMCs, obtained after 36 months of ibrutinib treatment. This TCR was sampled from a human donor with chronic lymphocytic leukemia. As DNA, the CDR3 is TGCAGCGTTGAAGATTGGGCTAGCGGGAGTGAGGATACGCAGTATTTT. The encoded protein is CSVEDWASGSEDTQYF.